The 3 T cell receptor beta chains given below trace back to one sample, sequenced in a study of identical twins. TCRdb analysed the 5' RACE reads with MiXCR anew, one entry per CDR3 protein. The table has 1,800,000 or so distinct CDR3 sequences, about 32% seen once. Input material: cord blood. The receptor set was obtained from a newborn girl in good health.

The chain combines TRBV15 with TRBJ2-7; no reliable D call. CDR1 and CDR2 (germline): LNHNV, YYDKDF (reference sequence). The CDR3 sequence is 13 residues long. The V and J ends lost 1 base and 6 bases respectively, with 10 bases between them. This CDR3 reads CATSRGGRSEQYF. The CDR3, as DNA: TGTGCCACCAGCAGAGGTGGTCGTTCCGAGCAGTACTTC.

This clonotype was detected once. It may be a read error: a sequence one base away is much more abundant. CDR3 DNA: TGTGCCAGCAGTCCATATCCACACCGGGACGTCGGCTACGAGCAGTACTTC. Residues: CASSPYPHRDVGYEQYF. V gene TRBV27 combines with J gene TRBJ2-7, with D perhaps matching TRBD1 or TRBD2 (5 bases each). The CDR3 loop spans 17 amino acids. V shed 5 bases and J shed 3 bases, with 23 bases lying between them. Germline V gene sequence: CDR1 MNHEY, CDR2 SMNVEV (reference sequence).

The rearrangement joins TRBV12-3 or TRBV12-4 to TRBJ2-7; tentatively, D is TRBD1 (5 bases). CDR3 length: 16 amino acids. With 6 bases removed from V and 3 bases from J, the gap between germline ends came to 21 bases. CDR3 in amino acids: CASSPTRQTIGYEQYF. CDR3 nucleotide sequence: TGTGCCAGCAGCCCGACCAGACAGACAATTGGCTACGAGCAGTACTTC.